These T cell receptor beta chains were read from a single sample in a study of T cells in Graves' hyperthyroidism and ophthalmopathy. Via MiXCR, TCRdb re-called the multiplex PCR reads, giving one row per CDR3 protein. The sample shows around 250,000 distinct CDR3 sequences, 16% of them seen only once. The sample consisted of blood. These receptor sequences come from a woman aged 18-29 years with Graves' ophthalmopathy. The conserved cysteine and the conserved F or W are not part of the CDR3 here. A clone size is listed for some rows: how often the clone was seen (once, few, many), or a class if it is expanded.

CDR3aa,v_gene,abundance
ASSGKTSGANTGELF,TRBV11-2,.
ASSYFGTGAMNTEAF,TRBV6-6,many
ASSPRGAAGGYIQY,TRBV7-2,many
ASSRQGSSEKLF,TRBV6-1,many
ASSQEAGGPDTQY,TRBV4-3,many
ASSLDWSGGYNEQF,TRBV11-2,many
AISESIIVLNVLTGANVLT,TRBV10-3,.
ASSFTGPLH,TRBV28,many
ASRGSSYEQY,TRBV27,many
AISIGTAGNTIY,TRBV10-3,many
ASSPDGYEQY,TRBV11-1,many
ASSSGTGLVGYT,TRBV9,few
AWGPLGTEAF,TRBV30,.
ASSQTGTGGRDTIY,TRBV4-1,few
AWSSPTLAGGPRETQY,TRBV30,few
ASSPDNNPYNEQF,TRBV12-3/TRBV12-4,many
ASSFTGQGGSPLH,TRBV7-3,many
ASSYRYGTDEKLF,TRBV6-5,many
ASSIAAGGNNEQF,TRBV19,.
ASSLQKYGYT,TRBV12-3/TRBV12-4,many
AIRGLAGDETQY,TRBV10-3,many
ASSRGGSRTGELF,TRBV3-1,few
SVCLIGTSGTNEQF,TRBV29-1,.
ASSWTRLAEAWENEQF,TRBV5-1,many
ASSSGTRVLSSYNEQF,TRBV27,many
ASGLEQVTLSSYNEQF,TRBV12-5,many
ASSLTTGSYNEQF,TRBV7-3,many
ASSFVWGDTGELF,TRBV12-3/TRBV12-4,many
ASSVEASSQPQH,TRBV9,.
SARGTSVHYEQY,TRBV20-1,many
ASSLEQNRADTQY,TRBV5-8,many
ASSVFDRTGSEQY,TRBV9,many
ASGLALPGQGLENTEAF,TRBV12-5,many
ASSLRQGPQY,TRBV11-3,many
ASSLYSSTGLQETQY,TRBV14,many
ASRTSGQGVEEQF,TRBV28,many
AATAQQNTEAF,TRBV6-2/TRBV6-3,many
ATSRRTANTDTQY,TRBV15,many
ASSPPQLAGVNLGNEQF,TRBV3-1,many
ASSLNGRWREKLF,TRBV7-2,many
ASSGWTGEGEQY,TRBV12-3/TRBV12-4,many
ASSFDPGTGPGGYT,TRBV28,many
ASSTEDRAGNTIY,TRBV19,few
AISEGQGNTDTQY,TRBV10-3,few
ASSSPSLDSPLH,TRBV28,many
ASSPTTGRFGDTIY,TRBV7-9,.
ASSLGWEPAEAF,TRBV5-1,many
ASSPDRAYNGYT,TRBV3-1,many
ASSELIQRVEQF,TRBV28,many
ASSWPGLAGVAEQF,TRBV7-9,many
ASMGQVYEQY,TRBV28,many
ASSQDVYEQY,TRBV3-1,many
ASSRYQETQY,TRBV11-2,many